The next 21 T cell receptor beta chains were all read from a single sample in a study of T cell responses to AZD1222 COVID-19 vaccine. The protocol was immunoSEQ multiplex PCR, while the TCRdb copy is restricted to in-frame clones and leaves out a portion. The sample has about 76,000 clones, 60% to 85% seen once; the top ten hold roughly a quarter. Here the sequenced sample was peripheral blood, taken 28 days after the second dose of the MenACWY control vaccine. These receptors were collected from an adult who received the MenACWY meningococcal vaccine as a control.

The chain has TRBV29-1 and TRBJ1-2; TRBD1 might be the D (5 bases). CDR3 length: 10 residues. Trimming cost V 6 bases and J 6 bases, with 8 bases left between them. Germline assignment: CDR1 SQVTM and CDR2 ANQGSEA. DNA of the CDR3: TGCAGCGTCCTACAGGATGGCTACACCTTC. It yields the protein CSVLQDGYTF.

This clone was seen a few times. This chain uses TRBV25-1 with TRBJ2-7; no clear D gene. The CDR3 consists of 12 residues. Trimming pared 4 bases from V and 5 bases from J, leaving 9 bases between. Germline lookup yields CDR1 MGHDK and CDR2 SYGVNS. DNA of the CDR3: TGTGCCAGCAGTGTTGGCGAAAACGAGCAGTACTTC. This gives the protein CASSVGENEQYF.

This chain links TRBV15 with TRBJ2-4; perhaps TRBD1 as D (6 bases). The CDR3 consists of 15 residues. CDR1 and CDR2 (germline): LNHNV, YYDKDF (reference sequence). V was shortened by 0 bases and J by 3 bases, with 9 bases between the two germline ends. Written as DNA, the CDR3 is TGTGCCACCAGCAGAGATCAGGGGTACAAAAACATTCAGTACTTC. Translation gives CATSRDQGYKNIQYF.

J is TRBJ2-5 and V is TRBV29-1; D gene uncertain. The CDR3 has 11 amino acids. Trimming left V 5 bases short and J 1 base short, with 5 bases between. Germline V gene data show CDR1 as SQVTM and CDR2 as ANQGSEA. CDR3 nucleotide sequence: TGCAGCGTTCTCCCCCAAGAGACCCAGTACTTC. Amino acids: CSVLPQETQYF.

V gene TRBV4-3 combines with J gene TRBJ1-4; 7 positions match TRBD1. The junction had 11 bases not matched to a gene; V was cut back by 4 bases and J by 9 bases. Germline CDR1 LGHNA, CDR2 YSLEER. The CDR3 has 15 residues. This CDR3 is CASSREGALGKKLFF. The CDR3 bases are TGCGCCAGCAGCCGCGAGGGGGCATTGGGAAAAAAACTGTTTTTT.

J is TRBJ1-1 and V is TRBV30, with D possibly matching TRBD1 (5 bases). This CDR3 comprises 14 residues. V was trimmed by 0 bases and J by 5 bases, leaving 13 bases between them. CDR1 is GTSNPN and CDR2 is SVGIG in the germline V gene (reference sequence). CDR3 DNA sequence: TGTGCCTGGAGTGTACCGGGGGTAGTTACTGAAGCTTTCTTT. It codes for CAWSVPGVVTEAFF.

The J gene is TRBJ1-1, the V gene TRBV11-2, with D unclear. The CDR3 is made up of 13 amino acids. Germline lookup yields CDR1 SGHAT and CDR2 FQNNGV. The V gene lost 0 bases and the J gene lost 7 bases, with 9 bases spanning the gap. This chain's CDR3 is CASSLEPLGEAFF. The DNA for the CDR3 is TGTGCCAGCAGCTTAGAACCGCTGGGTGAAGCTTTCTTT.

The rearrangement joins TRBV5-4 to TRBJ2-1; tentatively, D is TRBD2 (6 bases). Germline CDR1 is SGHNT and CDR2 is YYREEE (reference sequence). Trimming left V 2 bases short and J 7 bases short, with 16 bases between. The CDR3 loop spans 15 amino acids. The CDR3 DNA reads TGTGCCAGCAGCTTAGTTGGAGGGCCCCATAATGAGCAGTTCTTC. This translates into CASSLVGGPHNEQFF.

The chain employs TRBV11-3 and TRBJ1-3, with 8 bases that match TRBD1. Looked up from germline, CDR1 is SGHNT and CDR2 is YENEEA. The length of the CDR3 is 16 residues. The V gene end was trimmed by 0 bases and the J gene end by 4 bases; junction bases not matched to a gene: 5. The CDR3 region has the DNA TGTGCCAGCAGCTTAGAATCCCGGGACAGGGGAAACACCATATATTTT. Its protein is CASSLESRDRGNTIYF.

The chain has TRBV3-1 (or the pseudogene TRBV3-2) and TRBJ2-1, with unresolved D. The CDR3 has 13 amino acids. Germline assignment: CDR1 LGHDT and CDR2 YNNKEL (reference sequence). Trimming took 1 base from V and 5 from J, leaving 6 bases between them. The CDR3 is CASSQVGHNEQFF. In nucleotides, the CDR3 is TGTGCCAGCAGCCAAGTCGGGCACAATGAGCAGTTCTTC.

The rearrangement joins TRBV13 to TRBJ2-7; possible D gene TRBD1, 5 bases. V was cut by 4 bases and J by 5 bases, with 18 bases left in between. CDR3 length equals 15 residues. Germline lookup yields CDR1 PRHDT and CDR2 FYEKMQ (reference sequence). For the CDR3, the DNA is TGTGCCAGCAGCTCCTTCCTCAGGGTTCTCGACGAGCAGTACTTC. Translating gives CASSSFLRVLDEQYF.

This clone was seen a handful of times. V gene TRBV30 combines with J gene TRBJ2-2, with D hard to call. With 1 base removed from V and 6 bases from J, the gap between germline ends came to 9 bases. Germline V gene data show CDR1 as GTSNPN and CDR2 as SVGIG (reference sequence). CDR3 length equals 13 residues. Written as DNA, the CDR3 is TGTGCCTGGAGTGCGATTTTCGCCGGGGAGCTGTTTTTT. This gives the protein CAWSAIFAGELFF.

The chain couples TRBV7-2 to TRBJ1-5; possible D gene TRBD1, 5 bases. CDR1 SGHTA and CDR2 FQGNSA come from the germline V gene. Trimming stripped 10 bases from V and 3 bases from J, with 13 bases between. The CDR3 is 13 residues long. The CDR3 here is CATSPGLNQPQHF. The CDR3 nucleotides read TGTGCCACCTCGCCAGGGCTCAATCAGCCCCAGCATTTT.

Only a few counts were recorded for this clone. The V call is TRBV6-5, the J call TRBJ1-2, with 9 bases identical to TRBD1. Germline assignment: CDR1 MNHEY and CDR2 SVGAGI. The CDR3 spans 13 residues. The J segment lost 5 bases and the V segment lost 7 bases, leaving 5 bases of the junction unmatched. The CDR3 DNA sequence: TGTGCCAGCAAATCGGGGACAGGGTATGGCTACACCTTC. It yields the protein CASKSGTGYGYTF.

CDR3 in amino acids: CASSLGPLAGGNTEAFF. DNA for the CDR3: TGCGCCAGCAGCTTGGGGCCCCTGGCAGGGGGTAACACTGAAGCTTTCTTT. The V and J genes are TRBV5-1 and TRBJ1-1, with 7 bases matching TRBD1. CDR1 SGHRS and CDR2 YFSETQ come from the germline V gene. The CDR3 runs 17 residues. With 0 bases clipped from V and 2 bases from J, the junction kept 10 bases outside the gene matches.

CDR3 protein: CASSLTGEFGYTF. The CDR3 DNA reads TGTGCCAGCAGCTTGACAGGGGAGTTCGGCTACACCTTC. The chain uses TRBV5-5 and TRBJ1-2, with 7 bases that match TRBD1. Germline V gene sequence: CDR1 SGHKS, CDR2 YYEKEE (reference sequence). Trimming took 1 base from V and 8 from J; bases not matched to a gene: 5. This CDR3 has 13 residues.

CDR3 in amino acids: CASSPTGGRSYEQYF. CDR3 DNA sequence: TGTGCCAGCAGTCCGACTGGAGGACGGTCCTACGAGCAGTACTTC. The V and J genes are TRBV27 and TRBJ2-7; TRBD2 is a possible D gene (5 bases). The V gene lost 5 bases and the J gene lost 1 base, with 15 bases spanning the gap. Germline CDR1 reads MNHEY; CDR2 reads SMNVEV (reference sequence). The CDR3 covers 15 residues.

This chain joins TRBV30 and TRBJ1-1; a possible D gene is TRBD1 (5 bases). V lost 2 bases and J 5 bases, leaving 15 bases between the germline ends. Germline V gene lookup returns CDR1 GTSNPN and CDR2 SVGIG (reference sequence). The CDR3 contains 14 residues. CDR3 bases: TGTGCCTGGAGTTCCCCCGACAGAAGGACTGAAGCTTTCTTT. It is translated as CAWSSPDRRTEAFF. Drawing the rest from reference TRBV30 and TRBJ1-1, the complete variable domain is SQTIHQWPATLVQPVGSPLSLECTVEGTSNPNLYWYRQAAGRGLQLLFYSVGIGQISSEVPQNLSASRPQDRQFILSSKKLLLSDSGFYLCAWSSPDRRTEAFFGQGTRLTVV.

As to this clone: The sample has other DNA sequences that encode this CDR3 too. J is TRBJ2-3 and V is TRBV5-4; D ambiguous. V lost 0 bases and J 0 bases, leaving 5 bases between the germline ends. This CDR3 contains 14 residues. The V gene's germline CDR1 is SGHNT and CDR2 YYREEE (reference sequence). For the CDR3, the DNA is TGTGCCAGCAGCTTGGCCGGGAGCACAGATACGCAGTATTTT. This codes for CASSLAGSTDTQYF.

V and J are TRBV5-1 and TRBJ1-2; maybe TRBD1 (5 bases). V lost 4 bases and J lost 4, with 14 bases in between. Germline lookup yields CDR1 SGHRS and CDR2 YFSETQ. The CDR3 covers 14 residues. The CDR3 DNA reads TGCGCCAGCAGCCCCGACAGCAGCGCCTATGGCTACACCTTC. Protein: CASSPDSSAYGYTF.

The chain is built from TRBV2 and TRBJ1-5, with TRBD1 matching over 8 bases. V gave up 9 bases and J gave up 4 bases; unmatched junction bases: 5. The germline gives CDR1 SNHLY, CDR2 FYNNEI. The CDR3 consists of 13 residues. CDR3 residues: CASEDRENQPQHF. Written as DNA, the CDR3 is TGTGCCAGTGAGGACAGGGAAAATCAGCCCCAGCATTTT. The whole variable domain, remainder taken from reference TRBV2 and TRBJ1-5, is EPEVTQTPSHQVTQMGQEVILRCVPISNHLYFYWYRQILGQKVEFLVSFYNNEISEKSEIFDDQFSVERPDGSNFTLKIRSTKLEDSAMYFCASEDRENQPQHFGDGTRLSIL.